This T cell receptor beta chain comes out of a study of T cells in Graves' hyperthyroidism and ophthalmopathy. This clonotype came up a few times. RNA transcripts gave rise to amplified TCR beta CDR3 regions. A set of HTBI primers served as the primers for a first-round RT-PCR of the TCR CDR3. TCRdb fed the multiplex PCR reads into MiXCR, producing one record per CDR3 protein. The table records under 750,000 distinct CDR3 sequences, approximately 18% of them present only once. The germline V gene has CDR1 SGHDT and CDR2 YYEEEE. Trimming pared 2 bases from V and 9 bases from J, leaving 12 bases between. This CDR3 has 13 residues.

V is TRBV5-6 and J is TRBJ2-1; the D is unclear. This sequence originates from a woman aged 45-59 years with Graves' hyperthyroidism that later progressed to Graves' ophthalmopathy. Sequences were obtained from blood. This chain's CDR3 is CASSFSPVGEQFF. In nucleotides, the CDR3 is TGTGCCAGCAGCTTTAGCCCGGTGGGTGAGCAGTTCTTC.